This is a list of T cell receptor beta chains from one sample in a study of CD8 T cells in Susac syndrome. TCRdb itself ran the immunoSEQ multiplex PCR reads through MiXCR, one entry per CDR3 protein. The data contain 150,000 to 250,000 distinct CDR3 sequences, about 96% of them singletons. Sequencing was performed on CD4+ T cells from PBMCs. The source is a human donor with multiple sclerosis. The conserved cysteine and the conserved F or W are not part of the CDR3 here.

cdr3_aa: ASSLAGEDQPQH
j_call: TRBJ1-5
cdr3_length: 12
v_call: TRBV5-1

cdr3_aa: ASRSGAVGGYT
j_call: TRBJ1-2
cdr3_length: 11
v_call: TRBV19

cdr3_aa: AWTRGAGGPYNEQF
j_call: TRBJ2-1
cdr3_length: 14
v_call: TRBV30

cdr3_aa: ATSRASGRYYNEQF
j_call: TRBJ2-1
cdr3_length: 14
v_call: TRBV24-1

cdr3_aa: ASVKSAGAPGANVLT
j_call: TRBJ2-6
cdr3_length: 15
v_call: TRBV13

cdr3_aa: SAAVGEQF
j_call: TRBJ2-1
cdr3_length: 8
v_call: TRBV20-1

cdr3_aa: ASSPGTGWHTEAF
j_call: TRBJ1-1
cdr3_length: 13
v_call: TRBV5-8

cdr3_aa: ASSQETAGSSETQY
j_call: TRBJ2-5
cdr3_length: 14
v_call: TRBV3-1

cdr3_aa: ASSKGETKNIQY
j_call: TRBJ2-4
cdr3_length: 12
v_call: TRBV2

cdr3_aa: SVASGSADTQY
j_call: TRBJ2-3
cdr3_length: 11
v_call: TRBV29-1

cdr3_aa: SLGVRNQPQH
j_call: TRBJ1-5
cdr3_length: 10
v_call: TRBV20-1

cdr3_aa: ASSLGISSNQPQH
j_call: TRBJ1-5
cdr3_length: 13
v_call: TRBV12-3/TRBV12-4

cdr3_aa: ASSVGATHRDTQY
j_call: TRBJ2-3
cdr3_length: 13
v_call: TRBV9

cdr3_aa: SVDEVEDMDEKLF
j_call: TRBJ1-4
cdr3_length: 13
v_call: TRBV29-1

cdr3_aa: SVVSGANEKLF
j_call: TRBJ1-4
cdr3_length: 11
v_call: TRBV29-1

cdr3_aa: ASSYPDPLREQY
j_call: TRBJ2-7
cdr3_length: 12
v_call: TRBV7-9

cdr3_aa: SVEREGLYEQY
j_call: TRBJ2-7
cdr3_length: 11
v_call: TRBV29-1

cdr3_aa: ASSQVPGLQETQY
j_call: TRBJ2-5
cdr3_length: 13
v_call: TRBV4-1

cdr3_aa: SAIPGTGYGYT
j_call: TRBJ1-2
cdr3_length: 11
v_call: TRBV20-1

cdr3_aa: ASSEEQGSGYT
j_call: TRBJ1-2
cdr3_length: 11
v_call: TRBV6-1

cdr3_aa: ASSRNRENRADTQY
j_call: TRBJ2-3
cdr3_length: 14
v_call: TRBV3-1

cdr3_aa: SARDRGGTGGEKLF
j_call: TRBJ1-4
cdr3_length: 14
v_call: TRBV20-1

cdr3_aa: SASSLSARELHEQF
j_call: TRBJ2-1
cdr3_length: 14
v_call: TRBV20-1

cdr3_aa: ASSLEASSNYGYT
j_call: TRBJ1-2
cdr3_length: 13
v_call: TRBV12-3/TRBV12-4

cdr3_aa: SAGELEGEQF
j_call: TRBJ2-1
cdr3_length: 10
v_call: TRBV20-1

cdr3_aa: ASSTLAGAVGEQY
j_call: TRBJ2-7
cdr3_length: 13
v_call: TRBV12-3/TRBV12-4

cdr3_aa: ASSLDRGSETQY
j_call: TRBJ2-5
cdr3_length: 12
v_call: TRBV5-1

cdr3_aa: SARDQNEQF
j_call: TRBJ2-1
cdr3_length: 9
v_call: TRBV20-1

cdr3_aa: SAGGLVNIQY
j_call: TRBJ2-4
cdr3_length: 10
v_call: TRBV20-1

cdr3_aa: ASSQAWASGGAAYEQY
j_call: TRBJ2-7
cdr3_length: 16
v_call: TRBV3-1

cdr3_aa: ANGLSGANVLT
j_call: TRBJ2-6
cdr3_length: 11
v_call: TRBV18

cdr3_aa: ASSQGGQYIQY
j_call: TRBJ2-4
cdr3_length: 11
v_call: TRBV4-1

cdr3_aa: ASSQGMGGLDTEAF
j_call: TRBJ1-1
cdr3_length: 14
v_call: TRBV3-1

cdr3_aa: ASSSGLSGSSEQY
j_call: TRBJ2-7
cdr3_length: 13
v_call: TRBV6-5

cdr3_aa: ASSSGQGYEQY
j_call: TRBJ2-7
cdr3_length: 11
v_call: TRBV28

cdr3_aa: SVRRGENEQF
j_call: TRBJ2-1
cdr3_length: 10
v_call: TRBV29-1

cdr3_aa: AWSAGGDIQY
j_call: TRBJ2-4
cdr3_length: 10
v_call: TRBV30

cdr3_aa: ASSPRGDAANVLT
j_call: TRBJ2-6
cdr3_length: 13
v_call: TRBV9

cdr3_aa: ASSVAGVAFNEQF
j_call: TRBJ2-1
cdr3_length: 13
v_call: TRBV9

cdr3_aa: ASSFGGMNTEAF
j_call: TRBJ1-1
cdr3_length: 12
v_call: TRBV5-1

cdr3_aa: ASSLGAASSYNEQF
j_call: TRBJ2-1
cdr3_length: 14
v_call: TRBV5-1

cdr3_aa: ASSQGTKGEQF
j_call: TRBJ2-1
cdr3_length: 11
v_call: TRBV3-1

cdr3_aa: ATSRVVSAEAF
j_call: TRBJ1-1
cdr3_length: 11
v_call: TRBV15

cdr3_aa: ASSQIANSKQETQY
j_call: TRBJ2-5
cdr3_length: 14
v_call: TRBV3-1

cdr3_aa: SATTGVDTGELF
j_call: TRBJ2-2
cdr3_length: 12
v_call: TRBV29-1

cdr3_aa: ASGLPRTSGSQTQY
j_call: TRBJ2-5
cdr3_length: 14
v_call: TRBV12-5

cdr3_aa: ASSLSAPSYEQY
j_call: TRBJ2-7
cdr3_length: 12
v_call: TRBV12-3/TRBV12-4

cdr3_aa: ASSRGTEYGYT
j_call: TRBJ1-2
cdr3_length: 11
v_call: TRBV3-1

cdr3_aa: ATSTLANNEQF
j_call: TRBJ2-1
cdr3_length: 11
v_call: TRBV24-1

cdr3_aa: ASSVWDRGNTIY
j_call: TRBJ1-3
cdr3_length: 12
v_call: TRBV13

cdr3_aa: SARDRTGGETQY
j_call: TRBJ2-5
cdr3_length: 12
v_call: TRBV20-1

cdr3_aa: ASSVGAGWTEAF
j_call: TRBJ1-1
cdr3_length: 12
v_call: TRBV19

cdr3_aa: AWESGNTIY
j_call: TRBJ1-3
cdr3_length: 9
v_call: TRBV30